This TCR beta chain was profiled in a study of Graves' ophthalmopathy and Graves' hyperthyroidism. Study as a whole: By definition, stable hyperthyroidism involved no ophthalmopathy within 18 months of follow-up.

As diagnostic evidence, clinical symptoms, serum thyroxine, TRAb, thyroid ultrasound and orbital computed tomography were relied upon. Amplification of the TCR beta CDR3 regions used RNA transcripts (as template). First-round RT-PCR used HTBI primers; second-round multiplex PCR followed. TCRdb independently ran MiXCR on the multiplex PCR reads; one entry per CDR3 protein. The table records 900,000 to 1,200,000 distinct CDR3 sequences, approximately 35% of them present only once. This clonotype was recorded at least ten times. The clonotype originates from an adult man with Graves' hyperthyroidism. Sequencing was carried out using peripheral blood or thyroid tissue (not recorded which).

CDR3 amino acids: CASSRSLSATNEKLFF. The CDR3 region has the DNA TGTGCCAGCAGTCGATCCCTGTCTGCAACTAATGAAAAACTGTTTTTT. The rearrangement joins TRBV7-9 to TRBJ1-4; no clear D gene. The CDR3 contains 16 residues. Germline V gene sequence: CDR1 SEHNR, CDR2 FQNEAQ (reference sequence). Trimming removed 6 bases from V and 0 bases from J, with 14 bases in between. The whole variable domain, remainder taken from reference TRBV7-9 and TRBJ1-4, is DTGVSQNPRHKITKRGQNVTFRCDPISEHNRLYWYRQTLGQGPEFLTYFQNEAQLEKSRLLSDRFSAERPKGSFSTLEIQRTEQGDSAMYLCASSRSLSATNEKLFFGSGTQLSVL.